This T cell receptor beta chain was profiled in a study of vaccination effects on CD4 cells after COVID-19. Germline CDR1 and CDR2: KGHSH and LQKENI. The length of the CDR3 is 13 residues. Trimming cost V 6 bases and J 8 bases; bases outside gene matches: 8. To note about this clone: Its cognate antigen is unknown.

Between days 9 and 11 of culture, CD4+ T cells were separated out. TCRdb's copy holds only in-frame clones and misses some; the assay was immunoSEQ multiplex PCR. Of 45,000 to 60,000 clones in the sample, approximately 80% were seen once. Sequencing was performed on CD4+ T cells from PBMCs cultured without peptide, taken before COVID-19 vaccination. This TCR was recovered from a human donor who had a prior SARS-CoV-2 infection. The genes are TRBV18 and TRBJ1-2; 8 bases match TRBD1. CDR3 amino acids: CASSPDREKGYTF. The CDR3 nucleotides are TGTGCCAGCTCTCCGGACAGGGAGAAAGGCTACACCTTC.